Listed below are T cell receptor beta chains from one sample, sequenced in a study of cytomegalovirus exposure and HLA in healthy donors. Here immunoSEQ multiplex PCR was the method, and the copy in TCRdb shows in-frame clones only, minus some. This table holds about 200,000 clones, more than 65% found once. The sequenced material came from PBMCs. All receptors derive from a man aged 18 to 30 in good health and CMV-seronegative. CDR3s include the opening cysteine and the closing phenylalanine or tryptophan. Each record gives: J gene, clone size, D gene, V gene, CDR3 DNA, CDR3 protein. D genes are given only for firm matches. For some rows the clone size is stated as once, few or many, or as a class when expanded; others skip it.

TRBJ1-3 | . | TRBD1 | TRBV6-5 | TGTGCCAGCAGTTACGGACAGGGGAGTGGAAACACCATATATTTT | CASSYGQGSGNTIYF
TRBJ2-2 | . | TRBD2 | TRBV28 | TGTGCCAGCCGCGGGAGTCTGGACACCGGGGAGCTGTTTTTT | CASRGSLDTGELFF
TRBJ2-3 | . | . | TRBV28 | TGTGCCAGCAGTTTAGGTGGGCCCCTAACAGATACGCAGTATTTT | CASSLGGPLTDTQYF
TRBJ1-1 | . | TRBD1 | TRBV2 | TGTGCCAGCCGAGACGTAGGACAGGGGTCCACTGAAGCTTTCTTT | CASRDVGQGSTEAFF
TRBJ1-5 | . | . | TRBV2 | TGTGCCAGCAGACCCCAGACAGGATCAAATCAGCCCCAGCATTTT | CASRPQTGSNQPQHF
TRBJ2-1 | . | . | TRBV7-8 | TGTGCCAGCAGCTTAGCTCCCGGGTCTAGCAATGAGCAGTTCTTC | CASSLAPGSSNEQFF
TRBJ2-7 | . | . | TRBV7-8 | TGTGCCAGCAGCTCCAGGGTATACTACGAGCAGTACTTC | CASSSRVYYEQYF
TRBJ1-5 | . | . | TRBV5-1 | TGCGCCAGCAGTGAGGGACTGTATAGCAATCAGCCCCAGCATTTT | CASSEGLYSNQPQHF
TRBJ1-6 | few | . | TRBV5-1 | TGCGCCAGCAGATATGACGAGGGCATCGTCACCCTCCACTTT | CASRYDEGIVTLHF
TRBJ2-5 | . | . | TRBV10-2 | TGCGCCAGCAGTGAAGGGTTCGGGCAGGGGACCCAAGAGACCCAGTACTTC | CASSEGFGQGTQETQYF
TRBJ2-1 | . | TRBD2 | TRBV6-5 | TGTGCCAGCAGTTCTAGCGGGTATAACAATGAGCAGTTCTTC | CASSSSGYNNEQFF
TRBJ1-4 | few | TRBD1 | TRBV6-5 | TGTGCCAGCAGTAACTCCCCAGGGGGCGGTCATGAAAAACTGTTTTTT | CASSNSPGGGHEKLFF
TRBJ2-7 | . | TRBD1 | TRBV7-6 | TGTGCCAGCAGCTTAGCCGGGACAGGGCGCTACGAGCAGTACTTC | CASSLAGTGRYEQYF
TRBJ2-5 | few | TRBD1 | TRBV11-1 | TGTGCCAGCAGCCGACCGGGACAGGGGGCCCGGGAGACCCAGTACTTC | CASSRPGQGARETQYF
TRBJ1-5 | . | . | TRBV6-1 | TGTGCCAGCAGTGAAGCAGCGTACAATCAGCCCCAGCATTTT | CASSEAAYNQPQHF
TRBJ2-6 | . | TRBD1 | TRBV27 | TGTGCCAGCAGTTTATTCGGGACAGGGGGCTCTGGGGCCAACGTCCTGACTTTC | CASSLFGTGGSGANVLTF
TRBJ2-7 | . | TRBD2 | TRBV13 | TGTGCCAGCAGCCCCGAGAGACCGGGACTAGAGGATTCCTACGAGCAGTACTTC | CASSPERPGLEDSYEQYF
TRBJ1-4 | . | . | TRBV6-6 | TGTGCCAGCAGTTACTCTGGAGGGATCAGCGATGAAAAACTGTTTTTT | CASSYSGGISDEKLFF
TRBJ1-2 | . | . | TRBV19 | TGTGCCAGTAGTATGGAAGGCGGGGGCAGCTACACCTTC | CASSMEGGGSYTF
TRBJ2-1 | . | TRBD1 | TRBV5-1 | TGCGCCAGCAGACCGGGACAGGGCTCCTACAATGAGCAGTTCTTC | CASRPGQGSYNEQFF
TRBJ1-1 | . | . | TRBV18 | TGTGCCAGCTCACCAACAGAGAACACTGAAGCTTTCTTT | CASSPTENTEAFF
TRBJ1-2 | . | . | TRBV2 | TGTGCCAGCAGGGGTTTGATTGAGGGTACCTTC | CASRGLIEGTF
TRBJ2-2 | . | TRBD1 | TRBV15 | TGTGCCACCACTCAGAGCGTTGGGACAGCTACCACCGGGGAGCTGTTTTTT | CATTQSVGTATTGELFF
TRBJ2-7 | . | TRBD2 | TRBV4-1 | TGCGCCAGCAGCCAAGTTACGACTAGCGGGAGATTGGAGCAGTACTTC | CASSQVTTSGRLEQYF
TRBJ2-7 | . | . | TRBV19 | TGTGCCAGTAGGTCCGGGACAGCGGGCTCCTACGAGCAGTACTTC | CASRSGTAGSYEQYF
TRBJ1-1 | . | . | TRBV5-4 | TGTGCCAGCAGCCGACAGCTGCAATCGGACACTGAAGCTTTCTTT | CASSRQLQSDTEAFF
TRBJ1-3 | . | . | TRBV18 | TGTGCCAGCTCACCACCAGGGACTCCTGGAAACACCATATATTTT | CASSPPGTPGNTIYF
TRBJ1-2 | few | . | TRBV5-8 | TGTGCCAGCAGCGACGCCGGGGACTATGGCTACACCTTC | CASSDAGDYGYTF
TRBJ1-2 | . | . | TRBV7-9 | TGTTCCAGCAGCCCCCCGCTGGAAGGGCAGTCAGGAGGGGGCTACACCTTC | CSSSPPLEGQSGGGYTF
TRBJ2-7 | . | TRBD1 | TRBV30 | TGTGCCTGGAGTGCCGGACAGGGAAGCGAGCAGTACTTC | CAWSAGQGSEQYF
TRBJ2-7 | . | . | TRBV27 | TGTGCCAGCAGTCCCCTCCGGGGGGAGCAGTACTTC | CASSPLRGEQYF
TRBJ2-5 | . | TRBD2 | TRBV7-6 | TGTGCCAGCAGCTTAAGTAGCGGGAGCATGAGAGAGACCCAGTACTTC | CASSLSSGSMRETQYF
TRBJ2-5 | . | TRBD1 | TRBV30 | TGTGCCTGGCGGGACAGACAAGAGACCCAGTACTTC | CAWRDRQETQYF
TRBJ2-7 | . | . | TRBV15 | TGTGCCACCAGCAGAGACCCTAGCCTAAACTACGAGCAGTACTTC | CATSRDPSLNYEQYF
TRBJ1-5 | . | TRBD1 | TRBV6-4 | TGTGCCAGCAGGCGGGACAGATCGAATCAGCCCCAGCATTTT | CASRRDRSNQPQHF
TRBJ1-1 | . | . | TRBV18 | TGTGCCAGCTCACCACTCCTTTTTGGAGGAAAAGCTGAAGCTTTCTTT | CASSPLLFGGKAEAFF
TRBJ2-3 | . | . | TRBV5-1 | TGCGCCAGCAGCTTGGGCGGAGCTAGCACAGATACGCAGTATTTT | CASSLGGASTDTQYF
TRBJ2-5 | . | . | TRBV19 | TGTGCCAGTACCGGGGTGGACTTGGAGACCCAGTACTTC | CASTGVDLETQYF
TRBJ2-5 | . | . | TRBV30 | TGTGCCTGGGGACGACGAGGGAGTCGGGAGACCCAGTACTTC | CAWGRRGSRETQYF
TRBJ1-2 | . | . | TRBV2 | TGTGCCAGCAGTAAGGACAGTAACTATGGCTACACCTTC | CASSKDSNYGYTF
TRBJ1-1 | few | TRBD1 | TRBV6-1 | TGTGCCAGCATCCGGACCACAGGGGTTTCTGAAGCTTTCTTT | CASIRTTGVSEAFF
TRBJ2-7 | . | TRBD2 | TRBV2 | TGTGCCAGCAGTACTAGCGGGAGGCTCAACGAGCAGTACTTC | CASSTSGRLNEQYF
TRBJ2-7 | few | TRBD1 | TRBV7-2 | TGTGCCAGCAGCCCGGGGACAGGGGGCAGCTACGAGCAGTACTTC | CASSPGTGGSYEQYF
TRBJ1-4 | . | TRBD1 | TRBV28 | TGTGCCAGCAGTGGTCCGGGACAGGAGGGTGAAAAACTGTTTTTT | CASSGPGQEGEKLFF
TRBJ1-1 | . | . | TRBV2 | TGTGCCAGCACCCGGGTGGGTCAGAACACTGAAGCTTTCTTT | CASTRVGQNTEAFF
TRBJ2-1 | few | TRBD2 | TRBV7-9 | TGTGCCAGCTCTATCCCCCGGCTAGCGGGGGCCAATGAGCAGTTCTTC | CASSIPRLAGANEQFF
TRBJ1-1 | . | . | TRBV27 | TGTGCCAGCAGTTTGCGAGGGCCCCCTGAAGCTTTCTTT | CASSLRGPPEAFF
TRBJ2-2 | few | TRBD1 | TRBV10-1 | TGCGCCAGCAGGGACAGGGTTGGCACCGGGGAGCTGTTTTTT | CASRDRVGTGELFF
TRBJ2-1 | . | TRBD1 | TRBV7-3 | TGTGCCAGCAGCTTATATGGCCCTGGACAGGGGGTGTGGGATGAGCAGTTCTTC | CASSLYGPGQGVWDEQFF
TRBJ2-1 | . | . | TRBV10-3 | TGTGCCATCAGTGAGTCGGGCGGGGCAGGGAATGAGCAGTTCTTC | CAISESGGAGNEQFF
TRBJ2-1 | . | . | TRBV19 | TGTGCCAGTAGTATATCCAGGGGTCGTCGGGACAATGAGCAGTTCTTC | CASSISRGRRDNEQFF
TRBJ2-3 | . | TRBD2 | TRBV7-9 | TGTTCCAGCAGCTTACGGCTAGCGGGAGTCACTGGCACAGATACGCAGTATTTT | CSSSLRLAGVTGTDTQYF